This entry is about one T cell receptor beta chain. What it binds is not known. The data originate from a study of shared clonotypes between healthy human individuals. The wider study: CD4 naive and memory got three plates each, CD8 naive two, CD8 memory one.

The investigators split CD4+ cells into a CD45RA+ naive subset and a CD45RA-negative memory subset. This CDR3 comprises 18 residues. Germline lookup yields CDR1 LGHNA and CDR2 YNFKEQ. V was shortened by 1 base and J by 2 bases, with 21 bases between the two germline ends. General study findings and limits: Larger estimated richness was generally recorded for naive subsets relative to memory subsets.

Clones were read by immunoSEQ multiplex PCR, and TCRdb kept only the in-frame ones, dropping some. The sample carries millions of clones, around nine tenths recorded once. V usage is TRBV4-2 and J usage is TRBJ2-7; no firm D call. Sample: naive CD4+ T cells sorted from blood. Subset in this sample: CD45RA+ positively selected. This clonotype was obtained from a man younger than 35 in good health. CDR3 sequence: CASSQGFDRATGAYEQYF. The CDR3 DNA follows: TGTGCCAGCAGCCAAGGCTTCGACCGGGCCACTGGCGCCTACGAGCAGTACTTC.